These 10 T cell receptor beta chains were sequenced from one sample in a study of cytomegalovirus exposure and HLA in healthy donors. The PCR had 60 Vbeta and 13 Jbeta primers. Data came from immunoSEQ multiplex PCR; TCRdb stores just in-frame clones and leaves some out. Of about 55,000 clones listed, around 82% are singletons. Specimen: PBMCs. Receptors were obtained from a female donor in good health and CMV-seronegative.

V usage is TRBV5-1 and J usage is TRBJ1-2; D might be TRBD1 (6 bases). The germline gives CDR1 SGHRS, CDR2 YFSETQ. The CDR3 contains 14 residues. V dropped 1 base and J dropped 7 bases, with 14 bases sitting between them. The CDR3 loop is CASSLPEGVGGYTF. CDR3 sequence (DNA): TGCGCCAGCAGCTTGCCAGAGGGGGTTGGTGGCTACACCTTC.

This clone was detected once. The rearrangement joins TRBV10-2 to TRBJ2-7; 9 positions match TRBD1. V was clipped by 5 bases and J by 0 bases; unmatched bases: 14. This CDR3 is built from 18 residues. Germline CDR1 is WSHSY and CDR2 is SAAADI. CDR3 in DNA: TGCGCCAGCAGTACCGCGGGACAGGGAAGCGTATTCTCCTACGAGCAGTACTTC. Translation gives CASSTAGQGSVFSYEQYF.

This clone was counted only a few times. This chain links TRBV4-2 with TRBJ2-5, with D unresolved. The J call may not be correct, given that the DNA end is closer to TRBJ2-7. The CDR3 loop spans 15 amino acids. CDR1 is LGHNA, CDR2 YNFKEQ, per germline. CDR3 nucleotide sequence: TGTGCCAGCAGCCAAGGAATTAGCCTCTCCTACGAGCAGTACTTC. Translating it yields CASSQGISLSYEQYF.

The chain recombines TRBV30 with TRBJ2-3, with 7 bases fitting TRBD2. The CDR3 runs 12 residues. The ends lost 2 bases at V and 4 bases at J; junction bases unmatched: 0. CDR1 GTSNPN and CDR2 SVGIG come from the germline V gene (reference sequence). Written as DNA, the CDR3 is TGTGCCTGGAGTAGCGGGGCAGATACGCAGTATTTT. Its protein product is CAWSSGADTQYF.

The rearrangement links TRBV11-2 to TRBJ2-3; no clear D gene. This CDR3 region has 15 residues. CDR1 SGHAT and CDR2 FQNNGV come from the germline V gene. With 1 base removed from V and 1 base from J, the gap between germline ends came to 9 bases. The CDR3: CASSLGGWGTDTQYF. CDR3 nucleotide sequence: TGTGCCAGCAGCTTAGGAGGCTGGGGCACAGATACGCAGTATTTT. The variable domain in full, with the rest retrieved from reference TRBV11-2 and TRBJ2-3, is EAGVAQSPRYKIIEKRQSVAFWCNPISGHATLYWYQQILGQGPKLLIQFQNNGVVDDSQLPKDRFSAERLKGVDSTLKIQPAKLEDSAVYLCASSLGGWGTDTQYFGPGTRLTVL.

The V gene is TRBV9, the J gene TRBJ1-3; D uncertain. V was pared by 3 bases and J by 1 base, with 11 bases between. This CDR3 comprises 15 residues. Looked up from germline, CDR1 is SGDLS and CDR2 is YYNGEE. The CDR3 is CASSARLGSGNTIYF. The CDR3 DNA sequence: TGTGCCAGCAGCGCCCGACTGGGTTCTGGAAACACCATATATTTT.

The rearrangement joins TRBV7-2 to TRBJ1-1, with a possible D match to TRBD1 (6 bases). V was trimmed by 3 bases and J by 5 bases, leaving 13 bases between them. This CDR3 spans 14 amino acids. In germline, CDR1 is SGHTA, CDR2 FQGNSA. CDR3 loop: CASSFHRQGTEAFF. In nucleotides, the CDR3 is TGTGCCAGCAGCTTCCACCGTCAGGGGACTGAAGCTTTCTTT.

This rearrangement joins TRBV7-2 to TRBJ1-1; D is undetermined. The ends were cut back, 3 bases at V and 10 bases at J, with 12 bases in the middle. This CDR3 is 12 amino acids long. Germline values: CDR1 SGHTA, CDR2 FQGNSA. This chain's CDR3 is CASSFLSSGAFF. The CDR3 coding sequence is TGTGCCAGCAGCTTTCTAAGCTCAGGAGCTTTCTTT.

Points on this clone: The CDR3 end shows no conserved phenylalanine or tryptophan, and so a read error is likely. No DNA is shown, since the ends of the CDR3 on it are uncertain; the CDR3 is the one TCRdb lists. V gene TRBV21-1 combines with J gene TRBJ2-3; TRBD2, the D gene given by the table, was not confirmed from the DNA. TRBV21-1 is recorded as a pseudogene. The CDR3 is 8 amino acids in total, end residues counted. CDR3 loop: CASSKDGG.

The rearrangement uses TRBV6-5 and TRBJ2-1; TRBD1 aligns across 7 bases. V gave up 2 bases and J gave up 5 bases; unmatched junction bases: 6. The CDR3 contains 15 residues. Looked up from germline, CDR1 is MNHEY and CDR2 is SVGAGI. The CDR3 DNA is TGTGCCAGCAGTTACAAGGGGGCACCGAACAATGAGCAGTTCTTC. The encoded protein is CASSYKGAPNNEQFF.